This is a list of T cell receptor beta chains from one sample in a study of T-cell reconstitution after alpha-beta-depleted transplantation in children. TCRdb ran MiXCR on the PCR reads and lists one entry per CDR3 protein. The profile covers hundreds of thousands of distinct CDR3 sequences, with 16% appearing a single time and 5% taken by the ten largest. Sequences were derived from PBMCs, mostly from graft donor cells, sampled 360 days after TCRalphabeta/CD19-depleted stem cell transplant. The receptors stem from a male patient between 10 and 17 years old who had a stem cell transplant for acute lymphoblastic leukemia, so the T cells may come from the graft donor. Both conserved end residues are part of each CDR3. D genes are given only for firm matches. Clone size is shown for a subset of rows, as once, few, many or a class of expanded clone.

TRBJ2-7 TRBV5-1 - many CASSLGSSYEQYF TGTGCCAGCAGCTTAGGAAGCTCCTACGAGCAGTACTTC
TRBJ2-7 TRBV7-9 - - CASSPTRGTGTYEQYF TGTGCCAGCAGCCCGACCCGGGGGACGGGAACTTACGAGCAGTACTTC
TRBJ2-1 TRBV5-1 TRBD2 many CASSLTSGSSNEQFF TGCGCCAGCAGCCTAACTAGCGGGAGTTCCAATGAGCAGTTCTTC
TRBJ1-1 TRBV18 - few CASSPQGTNTEAFF TGTGCCAGCTCACCACAGGGAACCAACACTGAAGCTTTCTTT
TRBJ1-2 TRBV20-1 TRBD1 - CSAADRGRGPYGYTF TGCAGTGCTGCGGACAGGGGGCGCGGTCCCTATGGCTACACCTTC
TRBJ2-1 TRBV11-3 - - CASSPGGRNNEQFF TGTGCCAGCAGCCCAGGGGGGCGTAACAATGAGCAGTTCTTC
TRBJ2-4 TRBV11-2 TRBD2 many CASSLGIAGHLAKNIQYF TGTGCCAGCAGCCTGGGGATAGCGGGACACCTAGCCAAAAACATTCAGTACTTC
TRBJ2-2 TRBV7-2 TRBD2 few CASSPRTSGAPTGELFF TGTGCCAGCAGCCCAAGGACTAGCGGGGCCCCCACCGGGGAGCTGTTTTTT
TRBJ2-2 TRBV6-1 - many CASSDQGVTGELFF TGTGCCAGCAGTGATCAAGGGGTCACCGGGGAGCTGTTTTTT
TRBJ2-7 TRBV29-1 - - CSVRGTVTYEQYF TGCAGCGTGAGGGGGACCGTAACCTACGAGCAGTACTTC
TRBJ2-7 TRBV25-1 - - CASRDSRQVYEQYF TGTGCCAGCAGAGATTCCCGGCAGGTTTACGAGCAGTACTTC
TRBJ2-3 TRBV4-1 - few CASSQDPHSTDTQYF TGCGCCAGCAGCCAAGATCCCCATAGCACAGATACGCAGTATTTT
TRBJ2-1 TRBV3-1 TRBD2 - CASSHRTSGRTHNEQFF TGTGCCAGCAGCCATCGGACTAGCGGGAGGACCCACAATGAGCAGTTCTTC
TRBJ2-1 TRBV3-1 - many CASSQGGLGQFF TGTGCCAGCAGCCAGGGCGGGCTTGGGCAGTTCTTC
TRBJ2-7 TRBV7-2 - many CASSPLTGTQYF TGTGCCAGCAGCCCCCTGACAGGGACTCAGTACTTC
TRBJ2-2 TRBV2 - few CASRDDSPNTGELFF TGTGCCAGCAGGGACGACAGTCCCAACACCGGGGAGCTGTTTTTT
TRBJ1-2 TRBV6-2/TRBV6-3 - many CASTKWTAWDYGYTF TGTGCCAGCACCAAATGGACAGCCTGGGACTATGGCTACACCTTC
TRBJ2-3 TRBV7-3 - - CASSFKGGRVDTQYF TGTGCCAGCAGCTTCAAGGGGGGTAGGGTGGATACGCAGTATTTT
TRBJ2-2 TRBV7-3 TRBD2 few CASSSLGGLVAGELFF TGTGCCAGCAGCTCATTAGGAGGACTAGTGGCCGGGGAGCTGTTTTTT
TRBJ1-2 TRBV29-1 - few CSVGGSITGGIYTF TGCAGCGTTGGGGGGTCCATCACGGGCGGTATATACACCTTC
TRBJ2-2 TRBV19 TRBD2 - CASSELAGSHTGELFF TGTGCCAGTAGTGAACTAGCGGGATCCCACACCGGGGAGCTGTTTTTT
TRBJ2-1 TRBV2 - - CASSAGTVYNEQFF TGTGCCAGCAGCGCCGGGACGGTTTACAATGAGCAGTTCTTC
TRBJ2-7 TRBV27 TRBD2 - CASSPRLAGVDEQYF TGTGCCAGCAGTCCCCGACTAGCGGGCGTAGACGAGCAGTACTTC
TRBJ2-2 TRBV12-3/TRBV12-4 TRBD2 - CASSWTSGRAVTGELFF TGTGCCAGCAGTTGGACTAGCGGGAGGGCCGTCACCGGGGAGCTGTTTTTT